This T cell receptor beta chain was sequenced in a study of cytomegalovirus exposure and HLA in healthy donors. The overall study: The early release's HLA-typed donors yielded approximately 85 million unique TCRs.

Study outcomes and limitations: The classifier was said to identify cytomegalovirus status with high specificity and sensitivity. Some segments of the V type, notably TRBV6-2 and TRBV6-3, were excluded as indistinguishable.

PCR primers comprised 60 Vbeta and 13 Jbeta primers. Generated by immunoSEQ multiplex PCR, the TCRdb table keeps only in-frame clones and is missing some. The sample lists around 150,000 clones, more than 70% occurring once. Donors were ostensibly healthy at sampling, although undocumented immune exposures were probable. The CDR3 loop spans 16 amino acids. CDR1 is SGHVS and CDR2 is FQNEAQ in the germline V gene. V shed 5 bases and J 12 bases; nucleotides not matched to a gene: 19. Turning to this clone: Its target is unknown.

This sequence joins TRBV7-8 and TRBJ2-1; 7 bases align to TRBD2. The receptor comes from a male donor in good health and CMV-seronegative. Specimen: PBMCs. CDR3 loop: CASSQRDSRAIGWQFF. As DNA, the CDR3 is TGTGCCAGCAGCCAGCGGGATAGCCGGGCGATTGGTTGGCAGTTCTTC.